A selection of T cell receptor beta chains follows, all from one sample in a study of blood T cell repertoires in COVID-19. The table came from immunoSEQ multiplex PCR; TCRdb's copy has only in-frame clones and leaves some out. The sample carries roughly 31,000 clones, roughly nine tenths recorded once. The specimen sequenced was peripheral blood. The receptors originated from a human donor with active COVID-19. The donor label of this sample is uncertain. CDR3s include the opening cysteine and the closing phenylalanine or tryptophan. D genes are given only for firm matches. Clone size is not always given. Where it is, it says once, few, many or a class for expanded clones.

j_gene: TRBJ1-2
d_gene: NA
len: 13
abundance: NA
v_gene: TRBV14
CDR3nt: TGTGCCAGCAGCCAAGACAGTCTCTATGGCTACACCTTC
CDR3aa: CASSQDSLYGYTF

j_gene: TRBJ2-2
d_gene: NA
len: 15
abundance: NA
v_gene: TRBV6-1
CDR3nt: TGTGCCAGCAGTGAAGGAGACAGGACCACCGGGGAGCTGTTTTTT
CDR3aa: CASSEGDRTTGELFF

j_gene: TRBJ2-3
d_gene: NA
len: 16
abundance: once
v_gene: TRBV2
CDR3nt: TGTGCCAGCAGTCATTTGTGGGAGGGGGAAACAGATACGCAGTATTTT
CDR3aa: CASSHLWEGETDTQYF

j_gene: TRBJ2-7
d_gene: TRBD2
len: 16
abundance: NA
v_gene: TRBV27
CDR3nt: TGTGCCAGCAGTGGGACTAGCGGGGGGGCCTTCTACGAGCAGTACTTC
CDR3aa: CASSGTSGGAFYEQYF

j_gene: TRBJ1-2
d_gene: NA
len: 11
abundance: NA
v_gene: TRBV28
CDR3nt: TGTGCCAGCACGAGCGCCTATGGCTACACCTTC
CDR3aa: CASTSAYGYTF

j_gene: TRBJ1-1
d_gene: NA
len: 14
abundance: NA
v_gene: TRBV9
CDR3nt: TGTGCCAGCAGCCCACGGGAGGGAAGCACTGAAGCTTTCTTT
CDR3aa: CASSPREGSTEAFF

j_gene: TRBJ2-5
d_gene: TRBD2
len: 16
abundance: NA
v_gene: TRBV7-8
CDR3nt: TGTGCCAGCAGCTCCCCGGGACTAGCGGGCAAAGAGACCCAGTACTTC
CDR3aa: CASSSPGLAGKETQYF

j_gene: TRBJ1-6
d_gene: NA
len: 14
abundance: NA
v_gene: TRBV5-4
CDR3nt: TGTGCCAGCAGCTTTGACAGGTTTAATTCACCCCTCCACTTT
CDR3aa: CASSFDRFNSPLHF

j_gene: TRBJ2-2
d_gene: NA
len: 14
abundance: NA
v_gene: TRBV28
CDR3nt: TGTGCCAGCACCACAGCGGGCCGCACCGGGGAGCTGTTTTTT
CDR3aa: CASTTAGRTGELFF

j_gene: TRBJ1-1
d_gene: TRBD1
len: 14
abundance: NA
v_gene: TRBV6-4
CDR3nt: TGTGCCAGCAATCGACAGGGGGTTGGGTCTGAAGCTTTCTTT
CDR3aa: CASNRQGVGSEAFF

j_gene: TRBJ1-2
d_gene: TRBD1
len: 13
abundance: NA
v_gene: TRBV5-1
CDR3nt: TGCGCCAGCAGCCGAGGACAGGGGAATGGCTACACCTTC
CDR3aa: CASSRGQGNGYTF

j_gene: TRBJ2-3
d_gene: NA
len: 13
abundance: NA
v_gene: TRBV6-5
CDR3nt: TGTGCCTCCCGGGGGTCGAGCACAGATACGCAGTATTTT
CDR3aa: CASRGSSTDTQYF

j_gene: TRBJ2-2
d_gene: TRBD2
len: 14
abundance: NA
v_gene: TRBV6-5
CDR3nt: TGTGCCAGCAGTCCCGCGGGGGGGACCGGGGAGCTGTTTTTT
CDR3aa: CASSPAGGTGELFF

j_gene: TRBJ2-1
d_gene: NA
len: 14
abundance: NA
v_gene: TRBV19
CDR3nt: TGTGCCAGTAGTATCAGGGGGGCCTACAATGAGCAGTTCTTC
CDR3aa: CASSIRGAYNEQFF

j_gene: TRBJ2-5
d_gene: NA
len: 15
abundance: NA
v_gene: TRBV9
CDR3nt: TGTGCCAGCAGCCCCATTCAGGGATCCCAAGAGACCCAGTACTTC
CDR3aa: CASSPIQGSQETQYF

j_gene: TRBJ2-5
d_gene: NA
len: 16
abundance: NA
v_gene: TRBV5-4
CDR3nt: TGTGCCAGCAGCTTGGACCCGAGCCAGGGAATGCGGACCCAGTACTTC
CDR3aa: CASSLDPSQGMRTQYF

j_gene: TRBJ2-3
d_gene: NA
len: 15
abundance: NA
v_gene: TRBV11-2
CDR3nt: TGTGCCAGCAGCTTTGAGGACTTACGCACAGATACGCAGTATTTT
CDR3aa: CASSFEDLRTDTQYF

j_gene: TRBJ2-3
d_gene: TRBD2
len: 17
abundance: NA
v_gene: TRBV7-2
CDR3nt: TGTGCCAGCAGCTTAAATGGACTAGCGGATCCCACAGATACGCAGTATTTT
CDR3aa: CASSLNGLADPTDTQYF

j_gene: TRBJ1-2
d_gene: NA
len: 16
abundance: NA
v_gene: TRBV6-5
CDR3nt: TGTGCCAGCAGTTACAGCGGGGGCCGGTTTAACTATGGCTACACCTTC
CDR3aa: CASSYSGGRFNYGYTF

j_gene: TRBJ2-5
d_gene: TRBD1
len: 15
abundance: few
v_gene: TRBV25-1
CDR3nt: TGTGCCAGCAGCCCGTGGGGACAGGTCCAAGAGACCCAGTACTTC
CDR3aa: CASSPWGQVQETQYF

j_gene: TRBJ2-3
d_gene: TRBD2
len: 15
abundance: NA
v_gene: TRBV5-1
CDR3nt: TGCGCCAGCAGCTTGGTAGCGGGGGTCAGGGATACGCAGTATTTT
CDR3aa: CASSLVAGVRDTQYF

j_gene: TRBJ1-1
d_gene: NA
len: 15
abundance: NA
v_gene: TRBV6-5
CDR3nt: TGTGCCAGCAGTTACTTGCGGGGGCGCAACACTGAAGCTTTCTTT
CDR3aa: CASSYLRGRNTEAFF

j_gene: TRBJ2-7
d_gene: TRBD2
len: 14
abundance: NA
v_gene: TRBV3-1/TRBV3-2
CDR3nt: TGTGCCAGCACTCGGGGGGGATCTGCCTACGAGCAGTACTTC
CDR3aa: CASTRGGSAYEQYF

j_gene: TRBJ2-3
d_gene: NA
len: 14
abundance: NA
v_gene: TRBV6-5
CDR3nt: TGTGCCAGCAGTTACCGGAGGAGCACAGATACGCAGTATTTT
CDR3aa: CASSYRRSTDTQYF

j_gene: TRBJ2-1
d_gene: TRBD2
len: 17
abundance: NA
v_gene: TRBV30
CDR3nt: TGTGCCTGGAGTGTACCCCCCCGGGAGGGCCCTAGCAATGAGCAGTTCTTC
CDR3aa: CAWSVPPREGPSNEQFF

j_gene: TRBJ2-2
d_gene: NA
len: 16
abundance: once
v_gene: TRBV11-1
CDR3nt: TGTGCCAGCAGCTTAAATAGCGGTTTAAGGGCCGGGGAGCTGTTTTTT
CDR3aa: CASSLNSGLRAGELFF

j_gene: TRBJ2-7
d_gene: NA
len: 12
abundance: NA
v_gene: TRBV7-9
CDR3nt: TGTGCCAGCAGCCGACGGACTAACGAGCAGTACTTC
CDR3aa: CASSRRTNEQYF

j_gene: TRBJ2-7
d_gene: NA
len: 16
abundance: NA
v_gene: TRBV4-1
CDR3nt: TGCGCCAGCAGCCAAGATCCCACTGGGGCTGCCTACGAGCAGTACTTC
CDR3aa: CASSQDPTGAAYEQYF

j_gene: TRBJ2-3
d_gene: NA
len: 14
abundance: NA
v_gene: TRBV5-4
CDR3nt: TGTGCCAGCAGATTATGGACCGGGATGGATACGCAGTATTTT
CDR3aa: CASRLWTGMDTQYF

j_gene: TRBJ1-4
d_gene: TRBD1
len: 13
abundance: NA
v_gene: TRBV19
CDR3nt: TGTGCCAGTATTGGGACAGCCAGGGAAAAACTGTTTTTT
CDR3aa: CASIGTAREKLFF

j_gene: TRBJ1-2
d_gene: TRBD1
len: 14
abundance: NA
v_gene: TRBV29-1
CDR3nt: TGCAGCGTTGAAAGGGGGACAGGTGTCTATGGCTACACCTTC
CDR3aa: CSVERGTGVYGYTF

j_gene: TRBJ2-3
d_gene: NA
len: 15
abundance: once
v_gene: TRBV7-8
CDR3nt: TGTGCCAGCAGCTTAGGGGTGGGAGGTACAGATACGCAGTATTTT
CDR3aa: CASSLGVGGTDTQYF

j_gene: TRBJ2-1
d_gene: TRBD2
len: 16
abundance: NA
v_gene: TRBV10-1
CDR3nt: TGCGCCAGCAGTGAAACTTTTATAGCGGGGGAGGATGAGCAGTTCTTC
CDR3aa: CASSETFIAGEDEQFF

j_gene: TRBJ2-7
d_gene: TRBD2
len: 15
abundance: NA
v_gene: TRBV10-2
CDR3nt: TGCGCCAGCAGTGAGTCCCCAGCGGGAGAGGGTGAGCAGTACTTC
CDR3aa: CASSESPAGEGEQYF

j_gene: TRBJ1-1
d_gene: NA
len: 11
abundance: few
v_gene: TRBV27
CDR3nt: TGTGCCAGCAGCTCTTACACTGAAGCTTTCTTT
CDR3aa: CASSSYTEAFF

j_gene: TRBJ1-1
d_gene: TRBD1
len: 12
abundance: NA
v_gene: TRBV13
CDR3nt: TGTGCCAGCGGAAACAGGGGCGCTGAAGCTTTCTTT
CDR3aa: CASGNRGAEAFF

j_gene: TRBJ1-1
d_gene: TRBD1
len: 15
abundance: NA
v_gene: TRBV6-6
CDR3nt: TGTGCCAGCAGCTTACAAGACAGGGCGAACACTGAAGCTTTCTTT
CDR3aa: CASSLQDRANTEAFF

j_gene: TRBJ1-1
d_gene: NA
len: 14
abundance: NA
v_gene: TRBV7-9
CDR3nt: TGTGCCAGCAGCCCCCGGAGAGTAGGGGCTGAAGCTTTCTTT
CDR3aa: CASSPRRVGAEAFF

j_gene: TRBJ2-7
d_gene: NA
len: 16
abundance: few
v_gene: TRBV11-3
CDR3nt: TGTGCCAGCAGCTTCTGGGAGGGGGTCGAAACCTACGAGCAGTACTTC
CDR3aa: CASSFWEGVETYEQYF

j_gene: TRBJ2-1
d_gene: TRBD2
len: 17
abundance: NA
v_gene: TRBV7-6
CDR3nt: TGTGCCAGCAGTTCTCCCGGGACTAGCGGGGGGAGCAATGAGCAGTTCTTC
CDR3aa: CASSSPGTSGGSNEQFF

j_gene: TRBJ1-6
d_gene: NA
len: 14
abundance: NA
v_gene: TRBV18
CDR3nt: TGTGCCAGCTCTGAGAGCTCCTATAATTCACCCCTCCACTTT
CDR3aa: CASSESSYNSPLHF

j_gene: TRBJ2-7
d_gene: NA
len: 14
abundance: NA
v_gene: TRBV5-6
CDR3nt: TGTGCCAGCAGCTTGCGTGGGGGCCGGTACGAGCAGTACTTC
CDR3aa: CASSLRGGRYEQYF

j_gene: TRBJ1-6
d_gene: TRBD1
len: 14
abundance: NA
v_gene: TRBV27
CDR3nt: TGTGCCAGCAGTAGGGACAGGGTTAATTCACCCCTCCACTTT
CDR3aa: CASSRDRVNSPLHF